The rows below give T cell receptor beta chains drawn from one sample of a study of blood T cell repertoires in COVID-19. Clones were read by immunoSEQ multiplex PCR, and TCRdb kept only the in-frame ones, dropping some. The sample lists tens of thousands of clones; 80% to 90% were seen once. The sequenced sample was peripheral blood. Receptor source: a human donor in a cohort sampled during active COVID-19. The CDR3 runs from the conserved cysteine through the conserved F or W. Each record gives: CDR3 protein, CDR3 DNA, clone size, V gene, J gene, D gene. A D gene is named only where the DNA matches it firmly. Part of the rows lack a size; the others show once, few, many or a class for expanded clones.

CDR3 protein: CASSKTGNTEAFF
CDR3 DNA: TGTGCCAGCAGCAAAACGGGTAACACTGAAGCTTTCTTT
clone size: NA
V gene: TRBV3-1/TRBV3-2
J gene: TRBJ1-1
D gene: NA

CDR3 protein: CASSRDTGTTEAFF
CDR3 DNA: TGCGCCAGCAGCCGAGACACAGGGACCACTGAAGCTTTCTTT
clone size: few
V gene: TRBV5-1
J gene: TRBJ1-1
D gene: NA

CDR3 protein: CASSQGLAGAGGIPGETQYF
CDR3 DNA: TGTGCCAGCAGCCAAGGACTCGCGGGAGCGGGGGGGATTCCCGGGGAGACCCAGTACTTC
clone size: NA
V gene: TRBV3-1/TRBV3-2
J gene: TRBJ2-5
D gene: TRBD2

CDR3 protein: CASSQAAGEQFF
CDR3 DNA: TGTGCCAGCAGCCAGGCGGCGGGGGAGCAGTTCTTC
clone size: NA
V gene: TRBV3-1/TRBV3-2
J gene: TRBJ2-1
D gene: NA

CDR3 protein: CASSWAMQGQGETQYF
CDR3 DNA: TGTGCCAGCAGTTGGGCTATGCAGGGGCAGGGGGAGACCCAGTACTTC
clone size: NA
V gene: TRBV6-5
J gene: TRBJ2-5
D gene: NA

CDR3 protein: CASSLGLGGLNEQFF
CDR3 DNA: TGTGCCAGCAGCTTGGGCCTGGGAGGGTTGAATGAGCAGTTCTTC
clone size: NA
V gene: TRBV7-3
J gene: TRBJ2-1
D gene: TRBD2

CDR3 protein: CASSSGQLSGNTIYF
CDR3 DNA: TGCGCCAGCAGCTCTGGACAGCTCTCTGGAAACACCATATATTTT
clone size: NA
V gene: TRBV5-1
J gene: TRBJ1-3
D gene: NA

CDR3 protein: CASSPLAGGYNEQFF
CDR3 DNA: TGTGCCAGCAGCCCCCTAGCGGGGGGGTACAATGAGCAGTTCTTC
clone size: NA
V gene: TRBV3-1/TRBV3-2
J gene: TRBJ2-1
D gene: TRBD2

CDR3 protein: CSAEDLETQYF
CDR3 DNA: TGCAGTGCTGAGGACTTAGAGACCCAGTACTTC
clone size: NA
V gene: TRBV20-1
J gene: TRBJ2-5
D gene: NA

CDR3 protein: CASSFRPTGSYEQYF
CDR3 DNA: TGCGCCAGCAGCTTCCGCCCGACAGGGAGTTACGAGCAGTACTTC
clone size: NA
V gene: TRBV4-1
J gene: TRBJ2-7
D gene: TRBD1

CDR3 protein: CASRDRGLNQPQHF
CDR3 DNA: TGTGCCAGCAGGGACAGGGGGCTAAATCAGCCCCAGCATTTT
clone size: NA
V gene: TRBV6-6
J gene: TRBJ1-5
D gene: TRBD1

CDR3 protein: CASTLVGPPLNEQFF
CDR3 DNA: TGTGCCAGTACCTTGGTGGGGCCTCCTCTCAATGAGCAGTTCTTC
clone size: few
V gene: TRBV19
J gene: TRBJ2-1
D gene: NA

CDR3 protein: CASSREAGWVNTEAFF
CDR3 DNA: TGCGCCAGCAGCCGGGAGGCGGGCTGGGTAAACACTGAAGCTTTCTTT
clone size: NA
V gene: TRBV5-1
J gene: TRBJ1-1
D gene: NA

CDR3 protein: CASSQGGGSGDNEQFF
CDR3 DNA: TGTGCCAGCAGCCAAGGAGGGGGATCCGGGGACAATGAGCAGTTCTTC
clone size: NA
V gene: TRBV4-2
J gene: TRBJ2-1
D gene: NA

CDR3 protein: CASSLGVGGLGTEAFF
CDR3 DNA: TGTGCCAGCAGCTTAGGAGTTGGGGGACTTGGCACTGAAGCTTTCTTT
clone size: NA
V gene: TRBV7-9
J gene: TRBJ1-1
D gene: NA

CDR3 protein: CASSYSRTGTEAFF
CDR3 DNA: TGTGCCAGCAGTTACTCCAGGACAGGAACTGAAGCTTTCTTT
clone size: NA
V gene: TRBV6-5
J gene: TRBJ1-1
D gene: TRBD1

CDR3 protein: CASSLDGFSNQPQHF
CDR3 DNA: TGCGCCAGCAGCCTCGACGGGTTTAGCAATCAGCCCCAGCATTTT
clone size: NA
V gene: TRBV5-1
J gene: TRBJ1-5
D gene: NA

CDR3 protein: CASSQRTASYEQYF
CDR3 DNA: TGTGCCAGCAGCCAGAGGACAGCCTCCTACGAGCAGTACTTC
clone size: NA
V gene: TRBV6-6
J gene: TRBJ2-7
D gene: NA

CDR3 protein: CASSLAEAGWGTDTQYF
CDR3 DNA: TGCGCCAGCAGCTTGGCCGAAGCGGGGTGGGGCACAGATACGCAGTATTTT
clone size: NA
V gene: TRBV5-1
J gene: TRBJ2-3
D gene: TRBD2

CDR3 protein: CASSRDRVSEQYF
CDR3 DNA: TGTGCCAGCAGCCGGGACAGGGTGTCCGAGCAGTACTTC
clone size: NA
V gene: TRBV12-3/TRBV12-4
J gene: TRBJ2-7
D gene: TRBD1

CDR3 protein: CASSLRDFRTDTQYF
CDR3 DNA: TGTGCCAGCAGCTTAAGGGACTTCCGCACAGATACGCAGTATTTT
clone size: NA
V gene: TRBV7-2
J gene: TRBJ2-3
D gene: NA

CDR3 protein: CSASPAREAFF
CDR3 DNA: TGCAGTGCTAGCCCCGCGAGGGAAGCTTTCTTT
clone size: once
V gene: TRBV20-1
J gene: TRBJ1-1
D gene: NA

CDR3 protein: CSASPGGQYSNQPQHF
CDR3 DNA: TGCAGTGCTAGTCCAGGGGGCCAATATAGCAATCAGCCCCAGCATTTT
clone size: NA
V gene: TRBV20-1
J gene: TRBJ1-5
D gene: TRBD1

CDR3 protein: CASSQELAGGELFF
CDR3 DNA: TGTGCCAGCAGCCAAGAACTAGCGGGCGGGGAGCTGTTTTTT
clone size: NA
V gene: TRBV3-1/TRBV3-2
J gene: TRBJ2-2
D gene: TRBD2

CDR3 protein: CASSPLGSTYNEQFF
CDR3 DNA: TGTGCCAGCAGCCCCCTGGGGAGTACCTACAATGAGCAGTTCTTC
clone size: NA
V gene: TRBV5-6
J gene: TRBJ2-1
D gene: NA

CDR3 protein: CALETLAGLQETQYF
CDR3 DNA: TGTGCCCTTGAAACCTTAGCGGGGCTTCAAGAGACCCAGTACTTC
clone size: NA
V gene: TRBV3-1/TRBV3-2
J gene: TRBJ2-5
D gene: TRBD2

CDR3 protein: CASSLAGQGGQPQHF
CDR3 DNA: TGTGCCAGCAGCTTGGCTGGACAGGGAGGTCAGCCCCAGCATTTT
clone size: NA
V gene: TRBV5-5
J gene: TRBJ1-5
D gene: TRBD1

CDR3 protein: CASSRTSGDTQYF
CDR3 DNA: TGTGCCAGCAGCCGGACTAGCGGGGACACGCAGTATTTT
clone size: NA
V gene: TRBV12-3/TRBV12-4
J gene: TRBJ2-3
D gene: TRBD2

CDR3 protein: CASSFGPQGVGSYEQYF
CDR3 DNA: TGTGCCAGCAGCTTCGGACCGCAGGGTGTCGGCTCCTACGAGCAGTACTTC
clone size: NA
V gene: TRBV7-9
J gene: TRBJ2-7
D gene: NA

CDR3 protein: CASSLYSRGGWETQYF
CDR3 DNA: TGTGCCAGCAGCTTGTACTCCCGGGGGGGGTGGGAGACCCAGTACTTC
clone size: NA
V gene: TRBV5-4
J gene: TRBJ2-5
D gene: TRBD2

CDR3 protein: CASSLARTGDTQYF
CDR3 DNA: TGTGCCAGCAGCTTGGCCCGGACAGGAGATACGCAGTATTTT
clone size: NA
V gene: TRBV5-4
J gene: TRBJ2-3
D gene: TRBD1

CDR3 protein: CSVGDRGGQPQHF
CDR3 DNA: TGCAGCGTGGGTGACAGGGGTGGTCAGCCCCAGCATTTT
clone size: NA
V gene: TRBV29-1
J gene: TRBJ1-5
D gene: TRBD1

CDR3 protein: CASSLDAGTGGFIQYF
CDR3 DNA: TGTGCCAGCAGCTTAGATGCCGGGACAGGGGGCTTCATTCAGTACTTC
clone size: NA
V gene: TRBV11-2
J gene: TRBJ2-4
D gene: TRBD1

CDR3 protein: CASSVDAGNTIYF
CDR3 DNA: TGTGCCAGCAGCGTAGACGCGGGAAACACCATATATTTT
clone size: once
V gene: TRBV9
J gene: TRBJ1-3
D gene: NA

CDR3 protein: CASSDPTDNNSPLHF
CDR3 DNA: TGTGCCAGCAGTGACCCGACAGATAATAATTCACCCCTCCACTTT
clone size: NA
V gene: TRBV6-4
J gene: TRBJ1-6
D gene: NA

CDR3 protein: CAWSKGALAGANEQFF
CDR3 DNA: TGTGCCTGGAGTAAGGGGGCCCTAGCGGGGGCCAATGAGCAGTTCTTC
clone size: NA
V gene: TRBV30
J gene: TRBJ2-1
D gene: TRBD2

CDR3 protein: CASSLGQGAGNTIYF
CDR3 DNA: TGCGCCAGCAGCTTGGGACAGGGAGCTGGAAACACCATATATTTT
clone size: NA
V gene: TRBV5-1
J gene: TRBJ1-3
D gene: TRBD1

CDR3 protein: CASSESGSGDTQYF
CDR3 DNA: TGTGCCAGCAGTGAATCAGGTAGCGGGGATACGCAGTATTTT
clone size: NA
V gene: TRBV6-1
J gene: TRBJ2-3
D gene: TRBD2

CDR3 protein: CASSSSRTGNEKLFF
CDR3 DNA: TGTGCCAGCTCATCAAGCCGGACAGGGAATGAAAAACTGTTTTTT
clone size: few
V gene: TRBV18
J gene: TRBJ1-4
D gene: TRBD1

CDR3 protein: CASSREPGQGENEQFF
CDR3 DNA: TGTGCCAGCTCACGAGAACCAGGACAGGGGGAGAATGAGCAGTTCTTC
clone size: NA
V gene: TRBV18
J gene: TRBJ2-1
D gene: TRBD1

CDR3 protein: CASSLQGLGWGETQYF
CDR3 DNA: TGTGCCAGTAGTCTTCAGGGACTTGGATGGGGGGAGACCCAGTACTTC
clone size: NA
V gene: TRBV19
J gene: TRBJ2-5
D gene: NA

CDR3 protein: CASSQDWPRLSDGYTF
CDR3 DNA: TGTGCCAGCAGCCAAGATTGGCCCCGTCTTTCTGATGGCTACACCTTC
clone size: NA
V gene: TRBV3-1/TRBV3-2
J gene: TRBJ1-2
D gene: NA